These 29 T cell receptor beta chains were all obtained from the same sample, sequenced in a study of T cell responses to AZD1222 COVID-19 vaccine (dated by TCRdb to the early 2020s). The sample's time point label is to be understood as: about 28 days (+/-7) after the second vaccine dose. The library was built by means of the immunoSEQ multiplex PCR assay. The immuneACCESS repertoire file appears here via TCRdb, limited to in-frame rearrangements. These files lack a portion of the clones; in checked studies, under half of the deficit traces to unresolved V genes, and the cause of the others is not known. Here the sample has more than 90,000 clones; 88% occur a single time. The leading ten clones occupy less than 4% of the sample. This material consisted of peripheral blood, taken 28 days after the second AZD1222 dose. The receptor source for this set is an adult who received the AZD1222 COVID-19 vaccine.

The rearrangement joins TRBV12-3 or TRBV12-4 to TRBJ1-2, with 8 positions matching TRBD1. There are 13 residues in the CDR3. V lost 5 bases and J lost 2; bases outside the gene matches: 1. The CDR3 DNA sequence: TGTGCCAGCAGTCGGGACAGGAACTATGGCTACACCTTC. This codes for CASSRDRNYGYTF.

The chain links TRBV4-3 to TRBJ1-3, with no clear D. The germline gives CDR1 LGHNA, CDR2 YSLEER. This CDR3 contains 13 residues. V dropped 0 bases and J dropped 3 bases, with 3 bases sitting between them. CDR3 sequence reads: CASSQDSGNTIYF. CDR3 coding DNA: TGCGCCAGCAGCCAAGATAGTGGAAACACCATATATTTT.

This chain uses TRBV2 with TRBJ1-2; D unclear. Germline CDR1 reads SNHLY; CDR2 reads FYNNEI. The V gene lost 3 bases and the J gene lost 4 bases, with 9 bases spanning the gap. This CDR3 spans 13 amino acids. CDR3 in DNA: TGTGCCAGCAGTGAGGCGGGAACCTATGGCTACACCTTC. Translating gives CASSEAGTYGYTF.

The J gene is TRBJ2-5, the V gene TRBV3-1 (or the pseudogene TRBV3-2), with D possibly being TRBD2 (6 bases). The CDR3 covers 15 residues. Trimming removed 0 bases from V and 1 base from J, with 9 bases in between. Germline-derived CDR1 and CDR2 are LGHDT and YNNKEL (reference sequence). CDR3 bases: TGTGCCAGCAGCCAAGATGCGGGACGCCAAGAGACCCAGTACTTC. Translated, it gives CASSQDAGRQETQYF.

In DNA, the CDR3 is TGTGCCAGTGTCCACCCACAGGGGGTGAACACTGAAGCTTTCTTT. Residues: CASVHPQGVNTEAFF. The chain joins TRBV19 to TRBJ1-1; TRBD1 matches at 8 bases. Germline V gives CDR1 LNHDA, CDR2 SQIVND (reference sequence). This CDR3 has 15 amino acids. V was pared by 8 bases and J by 0 bases, with 8 bases of the junction left unmatched.

J is TRBJ2-3 and V is TRBV11-3; 7 bases agree with TRBD2. V lost 2 bases, J lost 4 bases, and 18 bases stayed unmatched. Germline CDR1 and CDR2: SGHNT and YENEEA. The CDR3 totals 19 residues. The CDR3 DNA sequence: TGTGCCAGCAGCTTACCCACCCTACTAGCGAGAAAGGTCCCAGATACGCAGTATTTT. It is translated as CASSLPTLLARKVPDTQYF.

V usage is TRBV4-1 and J usage is TRBJ2-5; D gene unclear. The CDR3 contains 14 residues. V was trimmed by 1 base and J by 5 bases, leaving 11 bases between them. Germline CDR1 reads MGHRA; CDR2 reads YSYEKL. CDR3 in DNA: TGCGCCAGCAGCCAAGGCCCCCTGGGGGAGACCCAGTACTTC. It encodes CASSQGPLGETQYF.

This rearrangement joins TRBV5-1 to TRBJ2-3; tentative D call: TRBD2 (6 bases). The CDR3 length is 15 residues. V lost 4 bases to trimming and J lost 4 bases, with 16 bases between them. Germline V gene data show CDR1 as SGHRS and CDR2 as YFSETQ. CDR3 region: CASSPTRILSDTQYF. The CDR3 DNA reads as TGCGCCAGCAGCCCGACTAGGATCCTCTCAGATACGCAGTATTTT.

The chain is built from TRBV4-3 and TRBJ1-4; 7 positions agree with TRBD1. Germline-derived CDR1 and CDR2 are LGHNA and YSLEER. The CDR3 sequence is 16 residues long. J lost 7 bases, V lost 5 bases, and 13 bases had no gene match. The CDR3 bases are TGCGCCAGCAGCGTTCACCGGGACAGCTTGGTTGAAAAACTGTTTTTT. Residues: CASSVHRDSLVEKLFF.

This chain uses TRBV6-6 with TRBJ1-4; D unclear. CDR3 length equals 11 residues. The V and J ends lost 2 bases and 11 bases respectively, with 6 bases between them. CDR1 is MNHNY and CDR2 is SVGAGI in the germline V gene (reference sequence). CDR3 sequence: CASSYMGKLFF. The CDR3 nucleotides are TGTGCCAGCAGTTACATGGGCAAACTGTTTTTT.

The chain joins TRBV28 to TRBJ1-1; 8 bases are shared with TRBD1. Germline CDR1 is MDHEN and CDR2 is SYDVKM. CDR3 size: 15 residues. After removal of 5 bases from V and 4 bases from J, the junction contained 9 bases not matched to a gene. The CDR3 spells CASSVGQGMITEAFF. The DNA of the CDR3 is TGTGCCAGCAGTGTAGGACAGGGAATGATCACTGAAGCTTTCTTT.

Turning to this clone: Other nucleotide sequences from this sample produce the same CDR3. J is TRBJ1-1 and V is TRBV7-8; maybe TRBD1 (5 bases). This CDR3 region has 12 residues. CDR1 SGHVS and CDR2 FQNEAQ come from the germline V gene. Between the trimmed V and J ends, which lost 5 bases and 9 bases, there was a span of 13 bases. The CDR3 DNA reads as TGTGCCAGCAGCCTGGACACGGAGAAAGCTTTCTTT. It specifies CASSLDTEKAFF.

The chain combines TRBV19 with TRBJ2-7; maybe TRBD2 (6 bases). Trimming cost V 1 base and J 2 bases, with 12 bases left between them. CDR3 length: 15 residues. Germline V CDR1 and CDR2: LNHDA, SQIVND (reference sequence). CDR3 in amino acids: CASSIVEGLAYEQYF. The CDR3 coding sequence is TGTGCCAGTAGTATAGTGGAGGGTTTGGCCTACGAGCAGTACTTC.

The chain combines TRBV18 with TRBJ1-3, with 9 bases lining up with TRBD1. V was pared by 2 bases and J by 3 bases, with 2 bases of the junction left unmatched. The germline V gene has CDR1 KGHSH and CDR2 LQKENI. The CDR3 is 15 amino acids. DNA for the CDR3: TGTGCCAGCTCACCATCGGGACAGGGTGGAAACACCATATATTTT. Translating gives CASSPSGQGGNTIYF.

This clone appeared a single time. This chain uses TRBV19 with TRBJ2-3; 9 bases are shared with TRBD1. With V trimmed by 4 bases and J by 5 bases, 7 bases remained unmatched. Germline V gene data show CDR1 as LNHDA and CDR2 as SQIVND (reference sequence). The CDR3 runs 15 residues. CDR3 nucleotides: TGTGCCAGTAGTACCGATCGACAGGGGGGAGATACGCAGTATTTT. Protein: CASSTDRQGGDTQYF.

The J gene is TRBJ1-6, the V gene TRBV28; no clear D gene. Trimming removed 3 bases at V and 10 bases at J, with 10 bases between. Germline V gene lookup returns CDR1 MDHEN and CDR2 SYDVKM. This CDR3 has 13 amino acids. CDR3 sequence reads: CASSFLPISPLHF. DNA of the CDR3: TGTGCCAGCAGTTTCCTGCCAATCTCACCCCTCCACTTT.

The chain couples TRBV10-3 to TRBJ2-5, with D maybe TRBD1 (5 bases). This CDR3 spans 15 amino acids. In germline, CDR1 is ENHRY, CDR2 SYGVKD. Trimming stripped 8 bases from V and 3 bases from J, with 19 bases between. CDR3 sequence: CAIRVVRGREETQYF. CDR3 bases: TGTGCCATCCGCGTGGTAAGGGGCAGGGAAGAGACCCAGTACTTC.

The chain employs TRBV5-6 and TRBJ1-1; no definite D call. Germline CDR1 reads SGHDT; CDR2 reads YYEEEE. The CDR3 runs 14 residues. With 4 bases removed from V and 0 bases from J, the gap between germline ends came to 10 bases. The DNA for the CDR3 is TGTGCCAGCAGCGCCAATTTCATGAACACTGAAGCTTTCTTT. It translates to CASSANFMNTEAFF.

The CDR3 coding sequence is TGTGCCAGCAGCCGTGGACTAGTGGGTGACGAGCAGTACTTC. Translation: CASSRGLVGDEQYF. This rearrangement joins TRBV7-9 to TRBJ2-7; 7 bases align to TRBD2. Germline loops: CDR1 SEHNR, CDR2 FQNEAQ (reference sequence). The V and J ends lost 5 bases and 5 bases, in that order; junction bases with no gene match: 9. The CDR3 loop spans 14 amino acids.

The chain employs TRBV6-2 or TRBV6-3 and TRBJ1-2; D perhaps matches TRBD1 (5 bases). Looked up from germline, CDR1 is MNHEY and CDR2 is SVGEGT. The CDR3 extends over 13 amino acids. The V end was cut by 6 bases, the J end by 8 bases, with 16 bases between. The CDR3 nucleotides are TGTGCCAGCAGCTATACCCGGGGCTCCGGCTACACCTTC. Translation: CASSYTRGSGYTF.

V is TRBV20-1 and J is TRBJ1-2; no clear D gene. The CDR3 contains 11 residues. Germline values: CDR1 DFQATT, CDR2 SNEGSKA (reference sequence). The germline V and J ends were trimmed by 0 bases and 12 bases, with 11 bases remaining between them. CDR3: CSARDAPLDTF. The CDR3, as DNA: TGCAGTGCTAGAGATGCCCCTCTCGACACCTTC.

For the CDR3, the DNA is TGTGCCATCAGTGGGACAGGGTCTGACACTGAAGCTTTCTTT. Its translation is CAISGTGSDTEAFF. The rearrangement joins TRBV10-3 to TRBJ1-1, with 8 bases aligning to TRBD1. The germline V gene has CDR1 ENHRY and CDR2 SYGVKD. There are 14 residues in the CDR3. Germline trimming cut 4 bases from V and 3 bases from J; bases unmatched to any gene: 4.

This rearrangement joins TRBV30 to TRBJ1-1; TRBD1 is a possible D gene (6 bases). V lost 4 bases to trimming and J lost 7 bases, with 22 bases between them. The CDR3 totals 15 residues. CDR1 is GTSNPN and CDR2 is SVGIG in the germline V gene (reference sequence). In DNA form, the CDR3 reads TGTGCCTGGAAAGCCCTTACAGACTCGACAGGTGAAGCTTTCTTT. It codes for CAWKALTDSTGEAFF. Complete variable domain (other parts from reference TRBV30 and TRBJ1-1): SQTIHQWPATLVQPVGSPLSLECTVEGTSNPNLYWYRQAAGRGLQLLFYSVGIGQISSEVPQNLSASRPQDRQFILSSKKLLLSDSGFYLCAWKALTDSTGEAFFGQGTRLTVV.

The chain joins TRBV7-2 to TRBJ2-7; D possibly corresponds to TRBD2 (5 bases). In germline, CDR1 is SGHTA, CDR2 FQGNSA. Trimming cost V 6 bases and J 2 bases, with 5 bases left between them. This CDR3 spans 11 amino acids. This CDR3 is CASRRAYEQYF. The DNA for the CDR3 is TGTGCCAGCAGGCGGGCCTACGAGCAGTACTTC.

The rearrangement links TRBV29-1 to TRBJ1-2, with D possibly being TRBD1 (5 bases). There are 13 residues in the CDR3. Trimming removed 7 bases at V and 2 bases at J, with 14 bases between. Per germline, CDR1 SQVTM and CDR2 ANQGSEA. CDR3 region: CSDGGEGNYGYTF. Here the CDR3 DNA reads TGCAGCGACGGGGGGGAAGGGAACTATGGCTACACCTTC. The complete variable domain, with remaining parts taken from reference TRBV29-1 and TRBJ1-2, reads SAVISQKPSRDICQRGTSLTIQCQVDSQVTMMFWYRQQPGQSLTLIATANQGSEATYESGFVIDKFPISRPNLTFSTLTVSNMSPEDSSIYLCSDGGEGNYGYTFGSGTRLTVV.

The rearrangement links TRBV6-1 to TRBJ1-2; 7 nucleotides line up with TRBD1. Germline trimming cut 1 base from V and 8 bases from J; bases unmatched to any gene: 7. The CDR3 contains 14 residues. Per germline, CDR1 MNHNS and CDR2 SASEGT. CDR3 coding DNA: TGTGCCAGCAGTGAAGGCGGACAGGCGAGGGGCTACACCTTC. Protein sequence: CASSEGGQARGYTF.

J is TRBJ1-2 and V is TRBV5-1, with D possibly being TRBD1 (6 bases). The CDR3 runs to 14 residues. V was cut by 0 bases and J by 2 bases, with 8 bases left in between. CDR1 is SGHRS, CDR2 YFSETQ, per germline. CDR3 loop: CASSLEGVNYGYTF. The CDR3 nucleotides are TGCGCCAGCAGCTTGGAGGGGGTGAACTATGGCTACACCTTC.

The genes are TRBV30 and TRBJ1-6; maybe TRBD1 (5 bases). CDR1 is GTSNPN and CDR2 is SVGIG in the germline V gene (reference sequence). There are 14 residues in the CDR3. Trimming left V 1 base short and J 9 bases short, with 13 bases between. DNA of the CDR3: TGTGCCTGGAGTGGGGGACTTATAGGTTCACCCCTCCACTTT. Protein product: CAWSGGLIGSPLHF.

In this sample, this clone turned up a few times. The CDR3 region is CASSSDGAANEKLFF. In nucleotides, the CDR3 is TGCGCCAGCAGCTCGGACGGTGCGGCTAATGAAAAACTGTTTTTT. The rearrangement links TRBV5-1 to TRBJ1-4, with D uncertain. The V end was cut by 3 bases, the J end by 3 bases, with 12 bases between. Per germline, CDR1 SGHRS and CDR2 YFSETQ. This CDR3 has 15 amino acids.